These 15 T cell receptor beta chains originate from one sample sequenced in a study of blood T cell repertoires in COVID-19. The table came from immunoSEQ multiplex PCR; TCRdb's copy has only in-frame clones and leaves some out. This repertoire shows approximately 200,000 clones, 85% to 90% found once; its top ten account for 1.2%. Sequencing was done on a sample of PBMCs or T cells enriched from blood (not recorded which). The receptor source for this set is a young man who had recovered from COVID-19.

The chain employs TRBV7-2 and TRBJ2-1; maybe TRBD2 (6 bases). CDR3 length equals 16 residues. V was trimmed by 1 base and J by 7 bases, leaving 17 bases between them. Per germline, CDR1 SGHTA and CDR2 FQGNSA. The chain's CDR3 is CASSLGLARRENEQFF. The CDR3 nucleotides read TGTGCCAGCAGCTTAGGGCTAGCGAGGAGGGAGAATGAGCAGTTCTTC. Together with reference TRBV7-2 and TRBJ2-1, the CDR3 gives the full variable domain: GAGVSQSPSNKVTEKGKDVELRCDPISGHTALYWYRQSLGQGLEFLIYFQGNSAPDKSGLPSDRFSAERTGGSVSTLTIQRTQQEDSAVYLCASSLGLARRENEQFFGPGTRLTVL.

This chain links TRBV18 with TRBJ1-1, with D possibly being TRBD1 (6 bases). Germline-derived CDR1 and CDR2 are KGHSH and LQKENI. This CDR3 has 14 amino acids. V gave up 3 bases and J gave up 4 bases, with 12 bases separating them. CDR3: CASSPTGIVTEAFF. The CDR3 bases are TGTGCCAGCTCACCTACAGGGATCGTCACTGAAGCTTTCTTT.

The chain is built from TRBV7-9 and TRBJ2-7; the match to TRBD1 covers 8 bases. Germline loops: CDR1 SEHNR, CDR2 FQNEAQ (reference sequence). The CDR3 sequence is 13 residues long. J was trimmed by 7 bases and V by 5 bases; bases with no gene match: 7. CDR3 nucleotide sequence: TGTGCCAGCAGCCAGGACAGGGTCAGTGAGCAGTACTTC. Residues: CASSQDRVSEQYF.

The chain uses TRBV6-5 and TRBJ2-2; 7 bases line up with TRBD1. Germline CDR1 reads MNHEY; CDR2 reads SVGAGI. This CDR3 is 14 amino acids long. Unmatched junction bases numbered 6, after V lost 4 bases and J lost 7 bases. CDR3 sequence: CASSLQGSGGELFF. The CDR3 DNA reads TGTGCCAGCAGTTTACAGGGGAGTGGCGGGGAGCTGTTTTTT.

J is TRBJ2-7 and V is TRBV19; the D gene is possibly TRBD2 (7 bases). Germline V gene lookup returns CDR1 LNHDA and CDR2 SQIVND (reference sequence). Trimming removed 6 bases at V and 2 bases at J, with 17 bases between. The CDR3 is 15 amino acids. The CDR3 loop is CASSKGGVSTYEQYF. The CDR3 region has the DNA TGTGCCAGTAGCAAGGGGGGGGTATCAACCTACGAGCAGTACTTC. Supplemented by reference TRBV19 and TRBJ2-7, the full variable domain reads DGGITQSPKYLFRKEGQNVTLSCEQNLNHDAMYWYRQDPGQGLRLIYYSQIVNDFQKGDIAEGYSVSREKKESFPLTVTSAQKNPTAFYLCASSKGGVSTYEQYFGPGTRLTVT.

The gene calls are TRBV5-1 and TRBJ1-5, with TRBD1 as a possible D gene (6 bases). The CDR3 contains 14 residues. Germline V gene data show CDR1 as SGHRS and CDR2 as YFSETQ. The V end was cut by 4 bases, the J end by 4 bases, with 12 bases between. CDR3 nucleotides: TGCGCCAGCAGCCCCGGGACACCAAATCAGCCCCAGCATTTT. The encoded protein is CASSPGTPNQPQHF.

The CDR3 nucleotides are TGTGCCAGCCAGGCACGGAGGCTTAATGGCTACACCTTC. It yields the protein CASQARRLNGYTF. This rearrangement joins TRBV5-6 to TRBJ1-2; D uncertain. The germline V gene encodes CDR1 SGHDT and CDR2 YYEEEE. The CDR3 contains 13 residues. V shed 7 bases and J shed 6 bases, with 16 bases lying between them.

The chain carries TRBV11-2 and TRBJ2-7; D remains unclear. Germline values: CDR1 SGHAT, CDR2 FQNNGV. The CDR3 has 12 residues. With 5 bases removed from V and 4 bases from J, the gap between germline ends came to 9 bases. The CDR3 coding sequence is TGTGCCAGCAGCGGAGACTCGTACGAGCAGTACTTC. Protein: CASSGDSYEQYF.

The sample holds a few counts of this clone. In the same sample, other DNA sequences code for this CDR3. V is TRBV19 and J is TRBJ1-5; 8 bases match TRBD1. Per the germline V gene, CDR1 is LNHDA and CDR2 is SQIVND (reference sequence). With V trimmed by 4 bases and J by 4 bases, 3 bases remained unmatched. This CDR3 contains 14 residues. The CDR3 region is CASSTGQGNQPQHF. The CDR3 region has the DNA TGTGCCAGTAGTACCGGACAGGGTAATCAGCCCCAGCATTTT.

This clone showed up just once. This chain joins TRBV2 and TRBJ1-5; a possible D gene is TRBD1 (6 bases). The CDR3 sequence is 17 residues long. Germline V gene lookup returns CDR1 SNHLY and CDR2 FYNNEI. V lost 2 bases and J lost 6, with 20 bases in between. CDR3 residues: CASSETRTAPESQPQHF. The CDR3 DNA sequence: TGTGCCAGCAGTGAAACCCGGACAGCACCGGAGAGTCAGCCCCAGCATTTT.

The J gene is TRBJ2-1, the V gene TRBV4-1; 10 positions match TRBD2. The V gene end was trimmed by 2 bases and the J gene end by 12 bases; junction bases not matched to a gene: 4. From germline, CDR1 is MGHRA and CDR2 YSYEKL. The CDR3 consists of 13 residues. CDR3 nucleotide sequence: TGCGCCAGCAGCCAACTAGCGGGAGAACGGCAGTTCTTC. Translation: CASSQLAGERQFF.

The rearrangement uses TRBV2 and TRBJ1-1; D gene unclear. The CDR3 contains 14 residues. V lost 4 bases to trimming and J lost 5 bases, with 14 bases between them. In germline, CDR1 is SNHLY, CDR2 FYNNEI. The CDR3 is CASSVFREGTEAFF. In DNA, the CDR3 is TGTGCCAGCAGTGTTTTTCGGGAAGGGACTGAAGCTTTCTTT.

The rearrangement uses TRBV9 and TRBJ2-7; 10 nucleotides agree with TRBD2. V shed 3 bases and J 1 base; nucleotides not matched to a gene: 4. The CDR3 has 15 amino acids. From germline, CDR1 is SGDLS and CDR2 YYNGEE. Here the CDR3 DNA reads TGTGCCAGCAGCGCTAGCGGGAGTGGGTCCTACGAGCAGTACTTC. Its protein is CASSASGSGSYEQYF.

The CDR3 loop is CASSLGVRATIPNTGELFF. The CDR3 nucleotides read TGTGCCAGCAGTTTAGGGGTCAGGGCCACTATCCCGAACACCGGGGAGCTGTTTTTT. The chain is built from TRBV27 and TRBJ2-2, with D maybe TRBD1 (5 bases). The CDR3 length is 19 residues. V was shortened by 2 bases and J by 0 bases, with 19 bases between the two germline ends. CDR1 and CDR2 (germline): MNHEY, SMNVEV (reference sequence).

This chain joins TRBV6-5 and TRBJ1-6, with D possibly TRBD1 on 6 matching bases. Germline lookup yields CDR1 MNHEY and CDR2 SVGAGI. The CDR3 covers 15 residues. V was clipped by 2 bases and J by 4 bases, with 9 bases between them. Written as DNA, the CDR3 is TGTGCCAGCAGTTACACAGGGACGTATAATTCACCCCTCCACTTT. It specifies CASSYTGTYNSPLHF.